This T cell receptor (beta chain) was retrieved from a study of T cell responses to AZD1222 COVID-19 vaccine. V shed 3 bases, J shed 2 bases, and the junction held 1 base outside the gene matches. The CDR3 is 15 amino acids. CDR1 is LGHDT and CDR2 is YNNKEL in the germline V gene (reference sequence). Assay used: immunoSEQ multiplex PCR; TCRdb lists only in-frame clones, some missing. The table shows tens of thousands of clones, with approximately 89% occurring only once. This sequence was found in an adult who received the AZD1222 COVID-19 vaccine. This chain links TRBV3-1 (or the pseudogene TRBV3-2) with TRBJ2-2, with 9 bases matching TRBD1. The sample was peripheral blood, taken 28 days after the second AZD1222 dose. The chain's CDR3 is CASSQDRGNTGELFF. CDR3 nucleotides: TGTGCCAGCAGCCAGGACAGGGGAAACACCGGGGAGCTGTTTTTT.